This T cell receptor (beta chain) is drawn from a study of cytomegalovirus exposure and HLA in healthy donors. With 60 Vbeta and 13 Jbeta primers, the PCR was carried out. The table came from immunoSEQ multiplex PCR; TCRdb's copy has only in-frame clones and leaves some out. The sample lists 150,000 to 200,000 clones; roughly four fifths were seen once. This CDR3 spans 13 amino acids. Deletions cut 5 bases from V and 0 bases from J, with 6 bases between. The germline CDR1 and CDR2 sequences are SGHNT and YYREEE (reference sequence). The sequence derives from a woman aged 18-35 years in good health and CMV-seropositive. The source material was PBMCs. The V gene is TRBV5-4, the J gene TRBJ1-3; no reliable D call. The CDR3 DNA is TGTGCCAGCAGACAGAGCTCTGGAAACACCATATATTTT. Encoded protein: CASRQSSGNTIYF.